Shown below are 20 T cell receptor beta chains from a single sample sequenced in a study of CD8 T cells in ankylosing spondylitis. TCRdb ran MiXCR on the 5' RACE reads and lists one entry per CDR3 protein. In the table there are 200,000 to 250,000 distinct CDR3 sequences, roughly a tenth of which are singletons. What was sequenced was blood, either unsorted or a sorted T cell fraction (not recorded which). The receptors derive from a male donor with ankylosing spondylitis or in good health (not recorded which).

The CDR3 sequence is CAWESGRIYGYTF. The CDR3 DNA reads as TGTGCCTGGGAATCGGGCCGGATCTATGGCTACACCTTC. The genes are TRBV30 and TRBJ1-2, with D uncertain. The CDR3 runs 13 residues. CDR1 GTSNPN and CDR2 SVGIG come from the germline V gene (reference sequence). The germline V and J ends were trimmed by 5 bases and 4 bases, with 14 bases remaining between them. The full variable domain, in which reference TRBV30 and TRBJ1-2 provide the parts outside the CDR3, is SQTIHQWPATLVQPVGSPLSLECTVEGTSNPNLYWYRQAAGRGLQLLFYSVGIGQISSEVPQNLSASRPQDRQFILSSKKLLLSDSGFYLCAWESGRIYGYTFGSGTRLTVV.

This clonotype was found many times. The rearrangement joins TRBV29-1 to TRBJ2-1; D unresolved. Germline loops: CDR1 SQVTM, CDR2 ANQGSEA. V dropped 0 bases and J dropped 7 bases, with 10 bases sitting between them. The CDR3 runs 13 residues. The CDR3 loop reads CSVEDPRGNEQFF. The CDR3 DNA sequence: TGCAGCGTTGAAGACCCCCGAGGAAATGAGCAGTTCTTC.

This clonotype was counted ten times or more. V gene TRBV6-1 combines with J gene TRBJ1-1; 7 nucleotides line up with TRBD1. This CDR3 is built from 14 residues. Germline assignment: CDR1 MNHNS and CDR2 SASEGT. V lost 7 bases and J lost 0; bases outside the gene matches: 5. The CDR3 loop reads CASTSTGVNTEAFF. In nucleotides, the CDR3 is TGTGCCAGCACCTCAACAGGGGTGAACACTGAAGCTTTCTTT.

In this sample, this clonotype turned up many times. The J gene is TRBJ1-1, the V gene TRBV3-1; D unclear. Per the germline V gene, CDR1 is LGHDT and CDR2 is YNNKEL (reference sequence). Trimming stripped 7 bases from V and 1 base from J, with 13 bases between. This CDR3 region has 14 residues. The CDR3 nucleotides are TGTGCCAGCACCCCCAAGGGATCGAACACTGAAGCTTTCTTT. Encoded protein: CASTPKGSNTEAFF.

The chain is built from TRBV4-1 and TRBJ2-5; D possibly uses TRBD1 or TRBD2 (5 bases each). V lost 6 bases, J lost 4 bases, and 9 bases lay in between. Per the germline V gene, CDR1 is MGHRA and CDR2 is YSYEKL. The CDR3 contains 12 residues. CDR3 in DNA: TGCGCCAGCAGGGGGGTAGGAGAGACCCAGTACTTC. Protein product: CASRGVGETQYF.

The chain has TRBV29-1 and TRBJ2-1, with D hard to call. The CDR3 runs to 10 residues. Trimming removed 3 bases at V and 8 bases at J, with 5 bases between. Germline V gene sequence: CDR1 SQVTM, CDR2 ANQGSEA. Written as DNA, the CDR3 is TGCAGCGTTGATGGATATGAGCAGTTCTTC. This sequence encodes CSVDGYEQFF.

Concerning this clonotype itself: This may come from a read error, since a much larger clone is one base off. Written as DNA, the CDR3 is TGTGCCATCCAAATGGACAACTCCTACGAGCAGTACTTC. As protein: CAIQMDNSYEQYF. The chain carries TRBV25-1 and TRBJ2-7; tentative D call: TRBD1 (5 bases). The CDR3 has 13 residues. Trimming removed 10 bases from V and 0 bases from J, with 13 bases in between. In germline, CDR1 is MGHDK, CDR2 SYGVNS.

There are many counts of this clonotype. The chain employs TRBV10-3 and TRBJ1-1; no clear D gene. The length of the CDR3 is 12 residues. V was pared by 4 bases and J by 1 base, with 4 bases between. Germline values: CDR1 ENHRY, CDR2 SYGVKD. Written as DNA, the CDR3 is TGTGCCATCAGTGTTGGGAACACTGAAGCTTTCTTT. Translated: CAISVGNTEAFF.

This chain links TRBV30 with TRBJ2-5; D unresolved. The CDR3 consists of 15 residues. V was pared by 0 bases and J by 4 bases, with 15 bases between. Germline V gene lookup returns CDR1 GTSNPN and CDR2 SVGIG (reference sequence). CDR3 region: CAWSVEGPLSETQYF. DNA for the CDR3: TGTGCCTGGAGTGTGGAAGGCCCTCTCTCAGAGACCCAGTACTTC.

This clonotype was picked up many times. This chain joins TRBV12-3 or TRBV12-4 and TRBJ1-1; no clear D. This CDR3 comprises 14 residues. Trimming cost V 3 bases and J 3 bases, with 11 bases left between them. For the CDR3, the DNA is TGTGCCAGCAGTTTCAAAGGAGGGTACACTGAAGCTTTCTTT. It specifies CASSFKGGYTEAFF.

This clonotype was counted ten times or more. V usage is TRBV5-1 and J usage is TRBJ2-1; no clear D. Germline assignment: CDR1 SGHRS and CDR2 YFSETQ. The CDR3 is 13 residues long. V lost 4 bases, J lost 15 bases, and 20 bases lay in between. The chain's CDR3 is CASSPGNPQGPFF. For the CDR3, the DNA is TGCGCCAGCAGCCCGGGTAATCCCCAAGGGCCGTTCTTC.

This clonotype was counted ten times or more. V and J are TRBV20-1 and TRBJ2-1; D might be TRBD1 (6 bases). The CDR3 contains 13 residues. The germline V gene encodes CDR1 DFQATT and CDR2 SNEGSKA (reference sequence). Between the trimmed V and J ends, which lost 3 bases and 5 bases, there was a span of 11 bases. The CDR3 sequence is CSASGYRDNEQFF. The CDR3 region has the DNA TGCAGTGCTAGTGGGTACAGGGACAATGAGCAGTTCTTC.

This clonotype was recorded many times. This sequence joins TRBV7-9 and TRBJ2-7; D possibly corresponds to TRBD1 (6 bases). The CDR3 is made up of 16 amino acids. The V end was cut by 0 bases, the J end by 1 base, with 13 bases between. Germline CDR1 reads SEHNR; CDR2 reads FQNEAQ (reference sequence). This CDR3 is CASSLAQGQLSYEQYF. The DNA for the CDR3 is TGTGCCAGCAGCTTAGCTCAAGGACAGTTATCCTACGAGCAGTACTTC.

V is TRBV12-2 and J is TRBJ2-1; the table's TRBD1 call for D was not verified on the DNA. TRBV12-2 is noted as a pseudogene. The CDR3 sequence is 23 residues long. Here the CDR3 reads CASRFSRIMGAPDPPSSYNEQFF. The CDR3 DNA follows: TGTGCAAGTCGCTTTTCCCGAATAATGGGGGCTCCGGATCCCCCTAGCTCCTACAATGAGCAGTTCTTC.

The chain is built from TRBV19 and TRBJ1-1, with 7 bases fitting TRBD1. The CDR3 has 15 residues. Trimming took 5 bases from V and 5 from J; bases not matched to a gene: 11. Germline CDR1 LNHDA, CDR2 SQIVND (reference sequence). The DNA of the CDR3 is TGTGCCAGTAGTTGGGACAGAGGGGGAACGACTGAAGCTTTCTTT. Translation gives CASSWDRGGTTEAFF.

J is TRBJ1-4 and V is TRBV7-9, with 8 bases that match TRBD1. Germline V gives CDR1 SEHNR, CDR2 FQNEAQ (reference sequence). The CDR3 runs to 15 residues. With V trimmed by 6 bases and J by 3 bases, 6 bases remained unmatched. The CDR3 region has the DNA TGTGCCAGCAGTCCTACAGGGGGAGCTAATGAAAAACTGTTTTTT. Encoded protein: CASSPTGGANEKLFF.

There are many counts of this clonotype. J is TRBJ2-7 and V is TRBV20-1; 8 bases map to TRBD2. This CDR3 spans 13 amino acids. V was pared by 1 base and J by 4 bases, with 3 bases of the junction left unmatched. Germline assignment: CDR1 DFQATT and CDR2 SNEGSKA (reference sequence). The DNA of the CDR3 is TGCAGTGCTAGAGGGGAGCGGGAGTACGAGCAGTACTTC. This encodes CSARGEREYEQYF.

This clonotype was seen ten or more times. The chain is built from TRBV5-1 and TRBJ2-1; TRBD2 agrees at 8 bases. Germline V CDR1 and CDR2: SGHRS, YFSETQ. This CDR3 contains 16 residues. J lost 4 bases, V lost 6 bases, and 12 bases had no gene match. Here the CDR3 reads CASTPGAAGAYNEQFF. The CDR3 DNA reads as TGCGCCAGCACCCCCGGGGCAGCGGGAGCATACAATGAGCAGTTCTTC.

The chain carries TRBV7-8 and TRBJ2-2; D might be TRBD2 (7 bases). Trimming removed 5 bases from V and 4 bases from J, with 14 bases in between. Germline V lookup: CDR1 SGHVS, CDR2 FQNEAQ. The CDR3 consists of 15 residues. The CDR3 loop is CASSHNGGRTGELFF. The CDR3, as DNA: TGTGCCAGCAGCCATAACGGGGGGCGCACCGGGGAGCTGTTTTTT.

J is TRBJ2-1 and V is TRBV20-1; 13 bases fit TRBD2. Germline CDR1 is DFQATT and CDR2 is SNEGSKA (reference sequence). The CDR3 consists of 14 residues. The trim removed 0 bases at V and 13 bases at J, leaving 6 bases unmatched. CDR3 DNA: TGCAGTGCTAGAGAGCAACTAGCGGGAGGGTTTCAGTTCTTC. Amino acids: CSAREQLAGGFQFF.